This T cell receptor beta chain was captured in a study of shared clonotypes between healthy human individuals. The CDR3 contains 15 residues. The germline V gene encodes CDR1 SGHNT and CDR2 YENEEA. V lost 5 bases, J lost 0 bases, and 12 bases lay in between. General study findings and limits: Only a few donors were included, so the genetic and exposure-history diversity represented was limited. Sharing across a handful of donors was seen in 5% to 5.5% of naive CD4 clonotypes.

A deep-level run was used for the assay. Here immunoSEQ multiplex PCR was the method, and the copy in TCRdb shows in-frame clones only, minus some. The repertoire holds around 1,900,000 clones, 93% seen once, with about 1.7% in the top ten. Positively selected for CCR7, the CD45RO-negative cells used as naive CD8 cells excluded terminally differentiated effector memory CD45RA+ cells. Among the donors, all were Caucasian adults who lived in Nashville, Tennessee. For this clone: Its antigen remains unknown.

The sample taken for sequencing was naive CD8+ T cells from PBMCs. This chain links TRBV11-3 with TRBJ2-3; the D gene is possibly TRBD2 (6 bases). The sequence came from a young man in good health. Some clones in this sample may be carry-over from other donors' samples. CDR3 protein: CASSLGGGSTDTQYF. The CDR3 DNA reads TGTGCCAGCAGCCTCGGGGGTGGGAGCACAGATACGCAGTATTTT.